This T cell receptor beta chain was identified during a study of early T cells in non-severe SARS-CoV-2 infection. Whole-study findings and limits: VDJdb matching favored anti-spike CD8 responses, missing private and CD4 specificities.

This clonotype was counted a few times. What it binds is unknown. The germline gives CDR1 MNHEY, CDR2 SMNVEV (reference sequence). Trimming shortened V by 5 bases and J by 0 bases, and 14 bases separated the two germline ends. The CDR3 totals 16 residues. Unique molecular identifiers were added to individual cDNA molecules. MiXCR was run by TCRdb on the 5' RACE reads, yielding one entry per CDR3 protein. The sample records some 49,000 distinct CDR3 sequences, roughly 8.2% being singletons. The receptor comes from an adult who was a healthcare worker with PCR-confirmed SARS-CoV-2 infection or an uninfected control (not recorded which). Sequencing used whole blood. This sequence joins TRBV27 and TRBJ1-3; no reliable D call. Here the CDR3 DNA reads TGTGCCAGCAGTAGTCTCGACACCAGCTCTGGAAACACCATATATTTT. Translated, it gives CASSSLDTSSGNTIYF.